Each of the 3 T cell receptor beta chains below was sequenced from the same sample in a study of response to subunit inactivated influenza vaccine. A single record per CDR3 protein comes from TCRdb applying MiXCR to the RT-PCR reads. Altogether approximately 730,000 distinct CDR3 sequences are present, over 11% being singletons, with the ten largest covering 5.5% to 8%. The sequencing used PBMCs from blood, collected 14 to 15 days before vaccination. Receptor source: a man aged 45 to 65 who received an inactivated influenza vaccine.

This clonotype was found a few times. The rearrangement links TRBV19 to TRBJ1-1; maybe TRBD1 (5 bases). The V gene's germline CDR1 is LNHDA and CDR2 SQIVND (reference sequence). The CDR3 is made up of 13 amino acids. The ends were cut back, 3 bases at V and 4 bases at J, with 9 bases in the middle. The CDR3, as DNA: TGTGCCAGTAGTATCGAGAGGGGCACTGAAGCTTTCTTT. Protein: CASSIERGTEAFF.

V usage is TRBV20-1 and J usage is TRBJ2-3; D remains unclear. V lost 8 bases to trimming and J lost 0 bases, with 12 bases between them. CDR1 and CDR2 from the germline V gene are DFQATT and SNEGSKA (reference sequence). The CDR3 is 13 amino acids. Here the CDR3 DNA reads TGCAGTACGAAGGACCTTAGCACAGATACGCAGTATTTT. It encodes CSTKDLSTDTQYF.

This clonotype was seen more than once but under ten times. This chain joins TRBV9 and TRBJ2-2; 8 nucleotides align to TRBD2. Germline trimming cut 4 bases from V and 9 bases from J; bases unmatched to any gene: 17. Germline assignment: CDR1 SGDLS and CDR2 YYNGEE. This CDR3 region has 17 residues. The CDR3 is CASSTPAGGLQGRELFF. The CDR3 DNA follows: TGTGCCAGCAGCACCCCGGCGGGGGGCCTCCAAGGCAGGGAGCTGTTTTTT. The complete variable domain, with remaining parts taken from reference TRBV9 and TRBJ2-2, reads DSGVTQTPKHLITATGQRVTLRCSPRSGDLSVYWYQQSLDQGLQFLIQYYNGEERAKGNILERFSAQQFPDLHSELNLSSLELGDSALYFCASSTPAGGLQGRELFFGEGSRLTVL.